This TCR beta chain came from a study of immune evolution from preneoplasia to lung adenocarcinoma. Sequenced by immunoSEQ multiplex PCR; TCRdb stores in-frame clones only, minus some. The sample carries about 8,200 clones, over 75% recorded once. Patient tissue came from resections in Japan or China, 2014–2017. Regarding the study as a whole: Normal lung had the highest top T cell clone frequencies.

Notes on this clone: Its antigen remains unknown. Other DNA sequences from this sample encode an identical CDR3 as well.

CDR3 length: 12 amino acids. Germline V lookup: CDR1 MDHEN, CDR2 SYDVKM. Trimming cost V 2 bases and J 6 bases, with 8 bases left between them. Source material: FFPE adjacent normal lung tissue. The clonotype comes from a person aged 70 to 85 with lung adenocarcinoma. The rearrangement uses TRBV28 and TRBJ2-7; D possibly corresponds to TRBD2 (6 bases). CDR3 nucleotides: TGTGCCAGCAGTTTAGGGGGAGGCGAGCAGTACTTC. Translating it yields CASSLGGGEQYF.